A single sample is the source of the 7 T cell receptor beta chains below, sequenced in a study of cytomegalovirus exposure and HLA in healthy donors. Amplification used 60 Vbeta primers and 13 Jbeta primers. Measured with immunoSEQ multiplex PCR; TCRdb has only the in-frame clones, and not every one. The repertoire includes 150,000 or so clones, over 75% of them detected once, and 5.5% to 6.5% sits in the top ten. The sample was PBMCs. The receptors here all came from a woman aged 40 to 50 in good health and CMV-seropositive.

J is TRBJ2-3 and V is TRBV15, with TRBD2 matching 10 bases. The CDR3 covers 15 residues. V lost 4 bases, J lost 1 base, and 2 bases stayed unmatched. The germline V gene encodes CDR1 LNHNV and CDR2 YYDKDF (reference sequence). CDR3 DNA sequence: TGTGCCACCAGCACTGGGACTAGCGGCACAGATACGCAGTATTTT. It is translated as CATSTGTSGTDTQYF.

V is TRBV6-1 and J is TRBJ1-4, with D maybe TRBD1 (5 bases). The CDR3 covers 18 residues. CDR1 MNHNS and CDR2 SASEGT come from the germline V gene. The V gene lost 1 base and the J gene lost 8 bases, with 23 bases spanning the gap. The DNA of the CDR3 is TGTGCCAGCAGTGAAGTGGGGCCACAGTTCCCGTTGAACGAAAAACTGTTTTTT. Translating it yields CASSEVGPQFPLNEKLFF.

To note about this clone: At one end the junction does not follow the germline gene, possibly because of a read error. This chain links TRBV7-7 with TRBJ2-5, with a possible D match to TRBD2 (6 bases). The germline V gene encodes CDR1 SSHAT and CDR2 FNYEAQ (reference sequence). This CDR3 is built from 14 residues. DNA of the CDR3: TGTGCTAGCAGCTTACGGGAGACCGGAGAGACCCAGTACTTC. Protein sequence: CASSLRETGETQYF.

The V call is TRBV7-9, the J call TRBJ2-7; D is perhaps TRBD1 (5 bases). V lost 3 bases, J lost 2 bases, and 8 bases lay in between. This CDR3 spans 13 amino acids. Per germline, CDR1 SEHNR and CDR2 FQNEAQ (reference sequence). As DNA, the CDR3 is TGTGCCAGCAGCTTTCGGACACCCTACGAGCAGTACTTC. As protein: CASSFRTPYEQYF.

The DNA for the CDR3 is TGCGCCAGCAGCCAAGGGGGGCCAGGGGGGTACATGGATGAGCAGTTCTTC. Protein product: CASSQGGPGGYMDEQFF. The J gene is TRBJ2-1, the V gene TRBV4-1; D may be TRBD1 (7 bases). The V end was cut by 1 base, the J end by 8 bases, with 21 bases between. The CDR3 loop spans 17 amino acids. Looked up from germline, CDR1 is MGHRA and CDR2 is YSYEKL.

The rearrangement uses TRBV11-3 and TRBJ2-7, with a weak D call TRBD1 (5 bases). The CDR3 runs to 15 residues. The germline V and J ends were trimmed by 0 bases and 2 bases, with 11 bases remaining between them. Germline V lookup: CDR1 SGHNT, CDR2 YENEEA. Here the CDR3 reads CASSLDQGSTYEQYF. In nucleotides, the CDR3 is TGTGCCAGCAGCTTAGATCAGGGTTCGACCTACGAGCAGTACTTC.

This clone appeared a single time. The chain's CDR3 is CASILQGVYQPQHF. DNA for the CDR3: TGTGCCAGCATCTTACAGGGGGTGTATCAGCCCCAGCATTTT. V and J are TRBV28 and TRBJ1-5; 8 nucleotides match TRBD1. Trimming removed 7 bases from V and 5 bases from J; junction bases left unmatched: 7. There are 14 residues in the CDR3. The germline CDR1 and CDR2 sequences are MDHEN and SYDVKM.